This T cell receptor (beta chain) originates from a study of beta chain features in type 1 diabetes. One heparinised draw of blood, averaging about 116 mL, came from each donor. Sorting that relied on CD45RO/CCR7/CD25/CD127/CD95/CD27 yielded CD4+ naive, central memory, regulatory and stem cell-like memory cells. This clone has more than one count but fewer than ten. What it binds is not known. Study-wide findings and caveats: Type 1 diabetes patients showed a moderate but significant shortening of TCRB CDR3s in all four CD4+ subsets. Unsettled here was the matter of whether HLA type influences TCRB rearrangement. Comparison showed that naive, central memory and Treg TCRB repertoires appeared more similar among patients than among healthy donors.

The sequenced template was cDNA made from the entire isolated RNA. TCRdb keeps only in-frame clones here, not all; method: immunoSEQ multiplex PCR. The sample shows about 400,000 clones, 10% to 15% of them seen only once. The TCR originated in a young woman with type 1 diabetes. The sample consisted of naive CD4+ T cells from blood.

Written as DNA, the CDR3 is TGCAGCGTTGCTAGCGGCGGCTACGAGCAGTACTTC. As protein: CSVASGGYEQYF. This chain connects TRBV29-1 to TRBJ2-7; 7 positions agree with TRBD2. V lost 4 bases and J lost 3; bases outside the gene matches: 3. Germline-derived CDR1 and CDR2 are SQVTM and ANQGSEA. This CDR3 contains 12 residues.